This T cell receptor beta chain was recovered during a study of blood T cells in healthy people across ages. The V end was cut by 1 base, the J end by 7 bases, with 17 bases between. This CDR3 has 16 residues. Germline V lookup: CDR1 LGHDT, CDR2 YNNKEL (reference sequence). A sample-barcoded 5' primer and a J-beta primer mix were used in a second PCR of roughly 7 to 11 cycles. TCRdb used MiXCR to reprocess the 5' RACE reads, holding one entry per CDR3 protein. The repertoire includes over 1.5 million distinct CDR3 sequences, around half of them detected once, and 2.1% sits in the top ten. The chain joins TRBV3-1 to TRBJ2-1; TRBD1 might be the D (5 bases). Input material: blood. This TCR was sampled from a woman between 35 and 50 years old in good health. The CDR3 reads CASSQGSGSFGNEQFF. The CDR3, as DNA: TGTGCCAGCAGCCAAGGATCAGGGTCGTTTGGGAATGAGCAGTTCTTC.